The T cell receptor (beta chain) described here comes from a study of PD-1 blockade in classical Hodgkin lymphoma. In every patient, relapse followed autologous stem cell transplantation, while exposure to brentuximab vedotin differed. Notes on the study in general: It was among complete responders that baseline diversity resembled that of newly diagnosed patients. Newly diagnosed patients were reported to exhibit reduced baseline TCR diversity relative to healthy donors. A significant rise in TCR diversity was seen by C4D1 for CD4+ cells but not for CD8+ cells. No one has yet defined what causes the repertoire differences, which may be disease activity or prior therapy.

Concerning this clone: Its antigen is currently unknown.

This CDR3 is built from 18 residues. V was clipped by 1 base and J by 1 base; unmatched bases: 6. CDR1 and CDR2 from the germline V gene are SGHVS and FNYEAQ. Generated by immunoSEQ multiplex PCR, the TCRdb table keeps only in-frame clones and is missing some. In the table there are approximately 60,000 clones, around 89% of which are singletons. V is TRBV7-6 and J is TRBJ2-1; 11 bases align to TRBD2. This specimen consisted of peripheral blood mononuclear cells (PBMCs), obtained at baseline. The TCR comes from a human donor with classical Hodgkin lymphoma. This chain's CDR3 is CASSLGRSSGGSYNEQFF. The CDR3 DNA is TGTGCCAGCAGCTTAGGTCGGTCTAGCGGGGGGTCCTACAATGAGCAGTTCTTC.